The next 30 T cell receptor beta chains were all read from a single sample in a study of cytomegalovirus exposure and HLA in healthy donors. PCR used 60 Vbeta primers and 13 Jbeta primers. Clones were sequenced by immunoSEQ multiplex PCR, and TCRdb holds only the in-frame ones, with some missing. In the table there are over 200,000 clones, about 72% of which are singletons. Sequencing used PBMCs. The receptor source for this set is a male donor in good health and CMV-seronegative.

This chain uses TRBV11-2 with TRBJ2-7; no clear D. The germline CDR1 and CDR2 sequences are SGHAT and FQNNGV. CDR3 length equals 14 residues. The V end was cut by 5 bases, the J end by 3 bases, with 14 bases between. The CDR3: CASSPSAAGYEQYF. The CDR3 DNA follows: TGTGCCAGCAGCCCCTCCGCGGCCGGCTACGAGCAGTACTTC.

The V and J genes are TRBV6-5 and TRBJ2-7; the D gene is possibly TRBD2 (5 bases). Trimming cost V 6 bases and J 4 bases, with 19 bases left between them. CDR1 and CDR2 from the germline V gene are MNHEY and SVGAGI. The CDR3 spans 15 residues. CDR3 nucleotide sequence: TGTGCCAGCAGCCCCACGGGAAGTTTTAGTTACGAGCAGTACTTC. Protein: CASSPTGSFSYEQYF.

Only one count was recorded for this clone. The chain's CDR3 is CATSRDLGQAIGGYTF. CDR3 coding DNA: TGTGCCACCAGCAGAGATCTGGGACAGGCCATTGGGGGCTACACCTTC. The rearrangement joins TRBV15 to TRBJ1-2, with TRBD1 matching 8 bases. The length of the CDR3 is 16 residues. Germline V CDR1 and CDR2: LNHNV, YYDKDF (reference sequence). V lost 0 bases, J lost 8 bases, and 11 bases stayed unmatched.

CDR3 nucleotides: TGTGCCAGCAGCGTAAGACAGGGTTGGAGTGAAAAACTGTTTTTT. Residues: CASSVRQGWSEKLFF. The V call is TRBV13, the J call TRBJ1-4; 7 nucleotides line up with TRBD1. The CDR3 is 15 residues long. The V gene's germline CDR1 is PRHDT and CDR2 FYEKMQ (reference sequence). Trimming cost V 5 bases and J 7 bases; bases outside gene matches: 10.

This clone was seen a single time. The J gene is TRBJ2-2, the V gene TRBV9, with 8 bases aligning to TRBD2. This CDR3 region has 14 residues. Per germline, CDR1 SGDLS and CDR2 YYNGEE. The trim removed 3 bases at V and 8 bases at J, leaving 6 bases unmatched. The CDR3 DNA sequence: TGTGCCAGCAGCGGCCCGGCTAGCGGGGGGGAGCTGTTTTTT. This encodes CASSGPASGGELFF.

The chain recombines TRBV15 with TRBJ1-2; tentatively, D is TRBD1 (6 bases). Trimming pared 1 base from V and 5 bases from J, leaving 20 bases between. The length of the CDR3 is 17 residues. Germline values: CDR1 LNHNV, CDR2 YYDKDF (reference sequence). CDR3 nucleotides: TGTGCCACCAGCAGAGCGGGCACCAACAGGGTTACTTATGGCTACACCTTC. It yields the protein CATSRAGTNRVTYGYTF.

V gene TRBV19 combines with J gene TRBJ2-2, with D perhaps matching TRBD1 (5 bases). Germline CDR1 and CDR2: LNHDA and SQIVND (reference sequence). Trimming took 4 bases from V and 3 from J, leaving 9 bases between them. The CDR3 is made up of 14 amino acids. CDR3 coding DNA: TGTGCCAGTAGTAACAGGCTAGACACCGGGGAGCTGTTTTTT. Translated, it gives CASSNRLDTGELFF.

This clone was observed a handful of times. The chain has TRBV6-6 and TRBJ2-7, with D possibly matching TRBD2 (5 bases). Germline CDR1 reads MNHNY; CDR2 reads SVGAGI (reference sequence). This CDR3 has 14 amino acids. Trimming took 5 bases from V and 2 from J, leaving 13 bases between them. CDR3 DNA sequence: TGTGCCAGCAGTACCGGTTTCGGGGCCTACGAGCAGTACTTC. Its protein product is CASSTGFGAYEQYF.

V usage is TRBV5-4 and J usage is TRBJ2-1, with a weak D call TRBD2 (6 bases). Germline V gene lookup returns CDR1 SGHNT and CDR2 YYREEE (reference sequence). Trimming shortened V by 4 bases and J by 8 bases, and 19 bases separated the two germline ends. The CDR3 is 15 amino acids. As DNA, the CDR3 is TGTGCCAGCAGCCCGGCCGGGGGAGCAGGTTATGAGCAGTTCTTC. It specifies CASSPAGGAGYEQFF.

This clone came up a few times. This chain joins TRBV19 and TRBJ1-1, with D tentatively TRBD1 (5 bases). The CDR3 runs 15 residues. V lost 3 bases, J lost 0 bases, and 11 bases lay in between. Germline-derived CDR1 and CDR2 are LNHDA and SQIVND (reference sequence). DNA for the CDR3: TGTGCCAGTAGTATGGGCAGGGTCCTGAACACTGAAGCTTTCTTT. Protein sequence: CASSMGRVLNTEAFF.

This clone was detected only once. The rearrangement links TRBV7-9 to TRBJ2-5; 7 bases line up with TRBD2. V lost 5 bases, J lost 3 bases, and 9 bases stayed unmatched. CDR1 SEHNR and CDR2 FQNEAQ come from the germline V gene (reference sequence). CDR3 size: 15 residues. CDR3 amino acids: CASSTRGDGKETQYF. CDR3 DNA sequence: TGTGCCAGCAGCACCCGGGGGGACGGCAAAGAGACCCAGTACTTC.

V is TRBV5-8 and J is TRBJ2-7; the D gene is possibly TRBD1 (5 bases). The CDR3 is 14 residues long. V dropped 0 bases and J dropped 5 bases, with 12 bases sitting between them. Germline-derived CDR1 and CDR2 are SGHTS and YDEGEE. CDR3: CASSLVFQDNEQYF. In DNA form, the CDR3 reads TGTGCCAGCAGCTTGGTATTCCAGGACAACGAGCAGTACTTC. Based on the CDR3 plus reference TRBV5-8 and TRBJ2-7, the full variable domain is EAGVTQSPTHLIKTRGQQATLRCSPISGHTSVYWYQQALGLGLQFLLWYDEGEERNRGNFPPRFSGRQFPNYSSELNVNALELEDSALYLCASSLVFQDNEQYFGPGTRLTVT.

This clone was detected only a few times. The gene calls are TRBV6-6 and TRBJ2-5; D perhaps matches TRBD1 (5 bases). Germline V CDR1 and CDR2: MNHNY, SVGAGI (reference sequence). The V gene lost 5 bases and the J gene lost 0 bases, with 7 bases spanning the gap. CDR3 length: 13 amino acids. The CDR3 region is CASSRQYQETQYF. CDR3 coding DNA: TGTGCCAGCAGTCGACAGTACCAAGAGACCCAGTACTTC.

The chain has TRBV28 and TRBJ2-7; D gene unclear. The CDR3 sequence is 15 residues long. The germline gives CDR1 MDHEN, CDR2 SYDVKM. The germline V and J ends were trimmed by 3 bases and 0 bases, with 12 bases remaining between them. CDR3: CASSLGPLVSYEQYF. In DNA form, the CDR3 reads TGTGCCAGCAGTTTGGGCCCCCTCGTCTCCTACGAGCAGTACTTC.

This chain joins TRBV5-3 and TRBJ2-7, with a tentative D call TRBD1 (6 bases). TRBV5-3 is an ORF, and what it does is uncertain. The CDR3 covers 16 residues. Trimming shortened V by 0 bases and J by 7 bases, and 20 bases separated the two germline ends. The CDR3 loop reads CARSLVGGAHHGEQYF. CDR3 sequence (DNA): TGTGCCAGAAGCTTGGTAGGGGGAGCCCATCATGGGGAGCAGTACTTC.

The V gene is TRBV7-8, the J gene TRBJ2-7; D uncertain. The V gene's germline CDR1 is SGHVS and CDR2 FQNEAQ. The V end was cut by 4 bases, the J end by 7 bases, with 8 bases between. The CDR3 runs to 11 residues. The DNA for the CDR3 is TGTGCCAGCAGCTGGTCTCGGGAGCAGTACTTC. Residues: CASSWSREQYF.

In DNA form, the CDR3 reads TGTGCCAGCAGTTACCGGGACACAAATCAGCCCCAGCATTTT. Its protein product is CASSYRDTNQPQHF. The genes are TRBV6-6 and TRBJ1-5; weak D call: TRBD1 (6 bases). CDR1 and CDR2 (germline): MNHNY, SVGAGI (reference sequence). The CDR3 consists of 14 residues. V lost 2 bases and J lost 4, with 9 bases in between.

CDR3 amino acids: CASSLSPGRGGYTF. In nucleotides, the CDR3 is TGTGCCAGCAGTTTATCCCCAGGGCGTGGTGGCTACACCTTC. The chain is built from TRBV27 and TRBJ1-2; D may be TRBD1 (5 bases). Per the germline V gene, CDR1 is MNHEY and CDR2 is SMNVEV (reference sequence). The germline V and J ends were trimmed by 0 bases and 7 bases, with 12 bases remaining between them. The CDR3 runs 14 residues.

The J gene is TRBJ1-1, the V gene TRBV6-6; 8 positions match TRBD1. V dropped 6 bases and J dropped 4; count of bases not matched to a gene: 4. The V gene's germline CDR1 is MNHNY and CDR2 SVGAGI (reference sequence). This CDR3 has 13 amino acids. The chain's CDR3 is CASSVDRGTEAFF. The DNA of the CDR3 is TGTGCCAGCAGCGTCGACAGGGGCACTGAAGCTTTCTTT.

For this clone: Other DNA sequences in the same sample also yield this CDR3. The chain combines TRBV9 with TRBJ2-7; a weak D match, TRBD2 (5 bases). This CDR3 contains 14 residues. Germline V lookup: CDR1 SGDLS, CDR2 YYNGEE. V was cut by 0 bases and J by 1 base, with 8 bases left in between. The CDR3 sequence is CASSVDGGSYEQYF. CDR3 nucleotide sequence: TGTGCCAGCAGCGTAGATGGCGGGTCCTACGAGCAGTACTTC.

J is TRBJ1-2 and V is TRBV5-6; D is undetermined. The germline V gene has CDR1 SGHDT and CDR2 YYEEEE. This CDR3 has 13 residues. V was pared by 0 bases and J by 4 bases, with 7 bases between. The CDR3 reads CASSLGQVYGYTF. The DNA for the CDR3 is TGTGCCAGCAGCTTGGGGCAGGTCTATGGCTACACCTTC.

V and J are TRBV10-1 and TRBJ2-4; D not resolved. The CDR3 totals 15 residues. V shed 0 bases and J shed 2 bases, with 8 bases lying between them. Germline assignment: CDR1 WNHNN and CDR2 SYGVQD (reference sequence). The CDR3 nucleotides are TGCGCCAGCAGTGAGTCCAAGGAGCCCAAAAACATTCAGTACTTC. Its protein product is CASSESKEPKNIQYF.

The chain couples TRBV5-1 to TRBJ2-5; TRBD2 is a possible D gene (6 bases). V was shortened by 2 bases and J by 7 bases, with 12 bases between the two germline ends. The CDR3 runs to 13 residues. From germline, CDR1 is SGHRS and CDR2 YFSETQ. CDR3 amino acids: CASSLQLEGTQYF. DNA for the CDR3: TGCGCCAGCAGCTTACAGTTGGAGGGGACCCAGTACTTC.

The chain couples TRBV5-4 to TRBJ2-1; 9 bases map to TRBD2. Trimming removed 3 bases from V and 7 bases from J; junction bases left unmatched: 8. In germline, CDR1 is SGHNT, CDR2 YYREEE (reference sequence). CDR3 length equals 15 residues. The CDR3 DNA follows: TGTGCCAGCAGCTCCCCGGCGGGAGGGGTAAATGAGCAGTTCTTC. Amino acid sequence: CASSSPAGGVNEQFF.

A few counts support this clone. The rearrangement uses TRBV6-4 and TRBJ2-3; 12 bases are a match to TRBD2. Trimming at V came to 5 bases and at J to 3 bases, leaving 6 bases not matched to a gene. Germline V gives CDR1 MRHNA, CDR2 SNTAGT. CDR3 size: 16 residues. As DNA, the CDR3 is TGTGCCAGCAGTTCAACCGGGACTAGCGGGACAGATACGCAGTATTTT. It is translated as CASSSTGTSGTDTQYF.

The gene calls are TRBV11-2 and TRBJ1-1; 7 bases are shared with TRBD1. The germline gives CDR1 SGHAT, CDR2 FQNNGV. The CDR3 is 15 amino acids. Trimming removed 5 bases from V and 4 bases from J; junction bases left unmatched: 10. CDR3 nucleotides: TGTGCCAGCAGCGAAATACTGAGGGGGCCCACTGAAGCTTTCTTT. It translates to CASSEILRGPTEAFF.

V and J are TRBV5-5 and TRBJ1-5, with TRBD1 matching over 7 bases. Germline values: CDR1 SGHKS, CDR2 YYEKEE (reference sequence). With V trimmed by 4 bases and J by 7 bases, 11 bases remained unmatched. This CDR3 is 15 amino acids long. The CDR3 protein is CASSVDRAANQPQHF. The DNA of the CDR3 is TGTGCCAGCAGCGTTGACAGGGCGGCAAACCAGCCCCAGCATTTT.

This chain joins TRBV6-4 and TRBJ2-3; D remains ambiguous. Deletions cut 0 bases from V and 4 bases from J, with 8 bases between. CDR3 length: 14 amino acids. Germline V gene lookup returns CDR1 MRHNA and CDR2 SNTAGT. CDR3 sequence: CASSDSGAADTQYF. Here the CDR3 DNA reads TGTGCCAGCAGTGACTCAGGAGCCGCAGATACGCAGTATTTT.

This clone was counted between two and nine times. The chain joins TRBV4-2 to TRBJ2-3, with D unclear. The germline V and J ends were trimmed by 1 base and 3 bases, with 11 bases remaining between them. CDR3 size: 15 residues. Looked up from germline, CDR1 is LGHNA and CDR2 is YNFKEQ. CDR3 DNA sequence: TGTGCCAGCAGCCAAGGCGGCCTCGCAACAGATACGCAGTATTTT. It codes for CASSQGGLATDTQYF.

This clone was seen once. V is TRBV2 and J is TRBJ2-7; D is unresolved. This CDR3 contains 15 residues. Germline values: CDR1 SNHLY, CDR2 FYNNEI. Trimming removed 0 bases from V and 3 bases from J, with 12 bases in between. The CDR3 bases are TGTGCCAGCAGTGAAGCGCTTTTACATCTCTACGAGCAGTACTTC. It translates to CASSEALLHLYEQYF.